A selection of T cell receptor beta chains follows, all from one sample in a study of blood T cell repertoires in COVID-19. Assay: immunoSEQ multiplex PCR; the TCRdb copy retains only in-frame clones and omits some. The sample shows approximately 250,000 clones, approximately 91% of them seen only once. The sequencing sample was made of PBMCs or T cells enriched from blood (not recorded which). These TCRs come from a woman younger than 45 who had recovered from COVID-19. The conserved cysteine and the conserved F or W are not part of the CDR3 here. D genes are given only for firm matches. Some rows have no size entry. The others give once, few or many, or a class for an expanded clone.

J: TRBJ1-2; D: .; size: .; V: TRBV5-1; CDR3: ASSLEVEGGYT
J: TRBJ1-2; D: TRBD1; size: .; V: TRBV27; CDR3: ASSILGQGSGYT
J: TRBJ2-6; D: TRBD1; size: .; V: TRBV6-6; CDR3: ASSPDRASRGANVLT
J: TRBJ2-3; D: .; size: .; V: TRBV29-1; CDR3: SAAGEEGSTDTQY
J: TRBJ1-2; D: .; size: .; V: TRBV7-2; CDR3: ASSPTAGVRGYT
J: TRBJ2-1; D: TRBD2; size: .; V: TRBV3-1/TRBV3-2; CDR3: ASSQDTLAGRSYNEQF
J: TRBJ1-1; D: .; size: .; V: TRBV28; CDR3: ASSAGEAF
J: TRBJ2-2; D: TRBD1; size: once; V: TRBV28; CDR3: ASLGQGVTGELF
J: TRBJ2-7; D: TRBD1; size: .; V: TRBV18; CDR3: ASSPGFGTGGLDEQY
J: TRBJ2-3; D: TRBD1; size: once; V: TRBV6-5; CDR3: ASRSGTGITDTQY
J: TRBJ2-1; D: .; size: .; V: TRBV19; CDR3: ASSPFRLGGNDEQF
J: TRBJ1-4; D: .; size: once; V: TRBV28; CDR3: ASSPRGVGEKLF
J: TRBJ1-2; D: .; size: .; V: TRBV12-3/TRBV12-4; CDR3: ASSFAANYGYT
J: TRBJ2-7; D: TRBD2; size: .; V: TRBV2; CDR3: ASSSILAGSIYEQY
J: TRBJ1-2; D: TRBD1; size: .; V: TRBV7-3; CDR3: ASSLKGQGGNGYT
J: TRBJ2-2; D: .; size: .; V: TRBV7-2; CDR3: ASSLAANTGELF
J: TRBJ1-3; D: .; size: few; V: TRBV5-1; CDR3: ASRVGLRSSGNTIY
J: TRBJ2-7; D: TRBD2; size: .; V: TRBV6-5; CDR3: ASSYETSGATEQY
J: TRBJ2-7; D: TRBD2; size: .; V: TRBV6-1; CDR3: ASSDRRTPAGDEQY
J: TRBJ1-1; D: .; size: .; V: TRBV11-2; CDR3: ASSSDTEAF
J: TRBJ2-5; D: TRBD1; size: .; V: TRBV29-1; CDR3: SVDGGGTGGRQETQY
J: TRBJ1-5; D: .; size: .; V: TRBV6-5; CDR3: ASSPREISNQPQH
J: TRBJ2-7; D: TRBD2; size: once; V: TRBV6-6; CDR3: ASSKGTSGGTYEQY
J: TRBJ2-7; D: .; size: .; V: TRBV27; CDR3: ASSLQGSVEQY
J: TRBJ2-1; D: .; size: .; V: TRBV11-3; CDR3: ASAYFPFYNEQF
J: TRBJ1-1; D: TRBD1; size: .; V: TRBV28; CDR3: ASRTGGTTEAF
J: TRBJ1-5; D: TRBD1; size: .; V: TRBV5-3; CDR3: ARSLNSGGALSNQPQH
J: TRBJ1-1; D: TRBD1; size: .; V: TRBV10-1; CDR3: ASTEVLSRQGWLRGTEAF
J: TRBJ2-1; D: .; size: .; V: TRBV11-2; CDR3: ASSLGGGHEQF
J: TRBJ1-2; D: .; size: .; V: TRBV7-9; CDR3: ASSLVGGEFERNYGYT
J: TRBJ1-1; D: TRBD1; size: .; V: TRBV29-1; CDR3: SVRQGIPEAF
J: TRBJ2-1; D: .; size: .; V: TRBV27; CDR3: ASSPVMAGDNEQF
J: TRBJ1-2; D: .; size: .; V: TRBV7-2; CDR3: ASSLFVQYGYT
J: TRBJ1-2; D: .; size: .; V: TRBV5-1; CDR3: ASSLGPRTAGDGYT
J: TRBJ1-2; D: TRBD1; size: once; V: TRBV6-5; CDR3: ASNNGQAWGYT
J: TRBJ2-3; D: .; size: once; V: TRBV5-1; CDR3: ASSRKREGTDTQY
J: TRBJ2-1; D: .; size: .; V: TRBV27; CDR3: ASSFEPTGYNEQF
J: TRBJ2-1; D: TRBD1; size: once; V: TRBV7-6; CDR3: ASSLVWGQSSYNEQF
J: TRBJ1-1; D: .; size: .; V: TRBV7-9; CDR3: ASSRAYDTEAF
J: TRBJ2-7; D: TRBD1; size: .; V: TRBV10-3; CDR3: AISARQGQGEQY
J: TRBJ2-1; D: .; size: .; V: TRBV5-8; CDR3: ASSSQGPGQF